This T cell receptor beta chain was profiled in a study of blood T cell repertoires in COVID-19. At the level of the study: Acute and convalescent COVID-19 specimens originated in the United States, Italy and Spain. T cells, B-cell-depleted T cells, or PBMCs supplied cDNA or gDNA.

Original processing notes: The assay estimated nucleated cells by amplifying reference gene primers. This table comes from immunoSEQ multiplex PCR, and its TCRdb copy is limited to in-frame clones, with some not included. V and J calls and clone size are as listed in that table; D and trimming were resolved from the DNA. The table includes roughly 260,000 clones, roughly nine tenths detected once. V shed 2 bases and J 4 bases; nucleotides not matched to a gene: 9. Per germline, CDR1 SGHTA and CDR2 FQGNSA. The length of the CDR3 is 16 residues. A single count supports this clone. This receptor was identified in a man in his forties who had recovered from COVID-19. The gene calls are TRBV7-2 and TRBJ1-1; 8 nucleotides line up with TRBD1. The sample was peripheral blood. Here the CDR3 DNA reads TGTGCCAGCAGCTTACAGGGGGCGGGAGCCGGCACTGAAGCTTTCTTT. This encodes CASSLQGAGAGTEAFF.